This TCR beta chain was captured in a study of vaccination and CD4 T cells after COVID-19. This CDR3 contains 15 residues. V lost 7 bases, J lost 1 base, and 13 bases lay in between. CDR1 and CDR2 from the germline V gene are SGHTA and FQGNSA. This sample's treatment: roughly 10-day PBMC culture with coronavirus spike peptide pools or control peptides (ViraFEST assay). The Oncomine TCR Beta short-read assay sequenced DNA from cultured CD4+ T cells. Via MiXCR, TCRdb re-called the PCR reads, giving one row per CDR3 protein. Here the sample spans about 19,000 distinct CDR3 sequences, around a third being singletons. This clonotype has just a few counts. Its matching antigen is unknown.

V gene TRBV7-2 combines with J gene TRBJ2-2; TRBD1 or TRBD2 may be the D gene (5 bases each). The sequenced sample consisted of cultured CD4+ T cells from blood. This receptor was identified in a human donor with COVID-19. Here the CDR3 DNA reads TGTGCCAGCAACCCTACGGGACGGAACACCGGGGAGCTGTTTTTT. Translated: CASNPTGRNTGELFF.